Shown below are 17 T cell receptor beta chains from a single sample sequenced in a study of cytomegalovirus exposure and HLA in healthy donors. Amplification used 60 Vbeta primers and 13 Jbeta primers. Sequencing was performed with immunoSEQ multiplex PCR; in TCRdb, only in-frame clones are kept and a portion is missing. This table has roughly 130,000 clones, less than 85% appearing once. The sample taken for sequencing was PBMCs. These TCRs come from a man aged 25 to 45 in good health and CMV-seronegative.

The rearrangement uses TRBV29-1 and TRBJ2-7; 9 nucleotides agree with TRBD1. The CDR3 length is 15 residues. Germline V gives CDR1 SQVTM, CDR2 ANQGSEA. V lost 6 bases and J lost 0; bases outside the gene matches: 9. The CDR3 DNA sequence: TGCAGCGTGACCCCGACAGGGGGTCCCTCCTACGAGCAGTACTTC. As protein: CSVTPTGGPSYEQYF.

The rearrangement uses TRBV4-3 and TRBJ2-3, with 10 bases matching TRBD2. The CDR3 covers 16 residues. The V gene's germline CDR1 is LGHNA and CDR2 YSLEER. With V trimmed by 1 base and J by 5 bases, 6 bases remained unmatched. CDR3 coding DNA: TGCGCCAGCAGCCAAGGGACTAGCGGAGATGAAGATACGCAGTATTTT. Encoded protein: CASSQGTSGDEDTQYF.

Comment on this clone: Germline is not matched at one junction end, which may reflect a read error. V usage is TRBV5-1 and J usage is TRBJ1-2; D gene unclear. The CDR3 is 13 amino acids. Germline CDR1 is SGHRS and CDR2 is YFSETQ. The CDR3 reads CASSLDLNYGYPF. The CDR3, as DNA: TGCGCCAGCAGCTTGGACCTTAACTATGGCTACCCCTTC.

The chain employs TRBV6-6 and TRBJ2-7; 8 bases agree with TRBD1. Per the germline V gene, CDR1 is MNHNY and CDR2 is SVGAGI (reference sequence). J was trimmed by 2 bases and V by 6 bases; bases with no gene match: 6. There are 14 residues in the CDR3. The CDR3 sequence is CASSHRDRPYEQYF. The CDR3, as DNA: TGTGCCAGCAGCCACCGGGACAGGCCCTACGAGCAGTACTTC.

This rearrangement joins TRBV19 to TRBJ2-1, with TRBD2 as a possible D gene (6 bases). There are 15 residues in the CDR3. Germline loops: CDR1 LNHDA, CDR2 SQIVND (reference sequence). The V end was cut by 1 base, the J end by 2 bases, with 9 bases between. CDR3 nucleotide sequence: TGTGCCAGTAGTATAGGCGGGGTTCCCTACAATGAGCAGTTCTTC. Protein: CASSIGGVPYNEQFF.

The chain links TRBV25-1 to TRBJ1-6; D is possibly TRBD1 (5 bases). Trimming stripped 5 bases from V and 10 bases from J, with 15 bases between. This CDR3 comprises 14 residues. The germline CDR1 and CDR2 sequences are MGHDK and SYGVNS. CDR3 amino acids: CASSPGGKRSPLHF. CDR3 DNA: TGTGCCAGCAGTCCTGGGGGGAAGCGGTCACCCCTCCACTTT.

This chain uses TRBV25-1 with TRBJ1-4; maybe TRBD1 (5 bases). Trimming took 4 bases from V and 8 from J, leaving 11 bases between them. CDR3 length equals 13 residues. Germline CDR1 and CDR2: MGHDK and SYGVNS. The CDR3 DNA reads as TGTGCCAGCAGTGGTAGGGGTATCGAAAAACTGTTTTTT. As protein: CASSGRGIEKLFF. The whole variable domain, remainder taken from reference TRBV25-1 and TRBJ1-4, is EADIYQTPRYLVIGTGKKITLECSQTMGHDKMYWYQQDPGMELHLIHYSYGVNSTEKGDLSSESTVSRIRTEHFPLTLESARPSHTSQYLCASSGRGIEKLFFGSGTQLSVL.

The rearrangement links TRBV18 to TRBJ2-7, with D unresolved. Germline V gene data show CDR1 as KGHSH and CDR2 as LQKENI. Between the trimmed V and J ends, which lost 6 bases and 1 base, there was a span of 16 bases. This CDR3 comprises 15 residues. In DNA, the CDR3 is TGTGCCAGCTCCCAAGACACCGGTTGGTCCTACGAGCAGTACTTC. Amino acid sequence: CASSQDTGWSYEQYF.

The chain's CDR3 is CASSVAVDSPVGELFF. The DNA for the CDR3 is TGTGCCAGCAGCGTAGCTGTGGACTCCCCCGTCGGGGAGCTGTTTTTT. The gene calls are TRBV9 and TRBJ2-2; D perhaps matches TRBD2 (5 bases). Trimming shortened V by 0 bases and J by 7 bases, and 16 bases separated the two germline ends. Germline V gives CDR1 SGDLS, CDR2 YYNGEE. This CDR3 has 16 residues.

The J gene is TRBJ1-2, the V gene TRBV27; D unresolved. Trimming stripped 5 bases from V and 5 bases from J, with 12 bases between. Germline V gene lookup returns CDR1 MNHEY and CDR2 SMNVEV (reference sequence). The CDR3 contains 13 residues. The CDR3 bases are TGTGCCAGCAGTCCTAGAGGTTCATATGGCTACACCTTC. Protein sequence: CASSPRGSYGYTF.

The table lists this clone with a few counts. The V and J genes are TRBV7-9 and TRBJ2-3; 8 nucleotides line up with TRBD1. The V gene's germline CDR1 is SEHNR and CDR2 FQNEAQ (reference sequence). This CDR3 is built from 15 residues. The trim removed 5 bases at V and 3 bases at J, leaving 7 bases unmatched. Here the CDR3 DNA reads TGTGCCAGCAGCCCGCGACAGGGGAATACAGATACGCAGTATTTT. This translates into CASSPRQGNTDTQYF.

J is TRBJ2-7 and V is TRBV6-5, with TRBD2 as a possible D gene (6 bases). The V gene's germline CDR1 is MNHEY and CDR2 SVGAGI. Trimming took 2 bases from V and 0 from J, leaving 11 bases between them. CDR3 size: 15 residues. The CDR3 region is CASSYLNSGSYEQYF. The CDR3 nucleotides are TGTGCCAGCAGTTACCTAAATAGCGGCTCCTACGAGCAGTACTTC.

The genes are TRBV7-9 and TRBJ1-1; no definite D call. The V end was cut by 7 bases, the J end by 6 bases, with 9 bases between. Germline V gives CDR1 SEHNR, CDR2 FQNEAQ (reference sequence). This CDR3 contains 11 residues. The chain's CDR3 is CASTEGAEAFF. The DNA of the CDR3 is TGTGCCAGCACCGAAGGAGCTGAAGCTTTCTTT.

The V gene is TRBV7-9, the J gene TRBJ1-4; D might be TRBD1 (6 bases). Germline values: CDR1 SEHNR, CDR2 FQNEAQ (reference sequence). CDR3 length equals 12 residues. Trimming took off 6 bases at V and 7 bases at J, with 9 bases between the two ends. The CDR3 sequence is CASSLTGEKLFF. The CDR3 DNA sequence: TGTGCCAGCAGTTTGACAGGTGAAAAACTGTTTTTT.

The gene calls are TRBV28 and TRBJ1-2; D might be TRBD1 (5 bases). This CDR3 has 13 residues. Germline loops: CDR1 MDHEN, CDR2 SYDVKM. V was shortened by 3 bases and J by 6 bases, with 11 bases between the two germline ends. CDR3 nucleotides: TGTGCCAGCAGTTTTCAGGGCGGAGATGGCTACACCTTC. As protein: CASSFQGGDGYTF.

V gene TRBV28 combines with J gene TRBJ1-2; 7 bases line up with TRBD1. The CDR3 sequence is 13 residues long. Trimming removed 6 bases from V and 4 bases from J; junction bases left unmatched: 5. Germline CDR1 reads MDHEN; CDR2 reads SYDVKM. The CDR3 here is CASRKGARYGYTF. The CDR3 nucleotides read TGTGCCAGCAGAAAGGGGGCACGCTATGGCTACACCTTC.

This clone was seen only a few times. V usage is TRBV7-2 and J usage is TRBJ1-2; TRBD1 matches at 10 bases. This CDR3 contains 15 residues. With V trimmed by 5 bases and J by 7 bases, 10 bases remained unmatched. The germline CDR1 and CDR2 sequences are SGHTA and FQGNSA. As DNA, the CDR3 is TGTGCCAGCAGCCGAGGAGGACAGGGGGGGACTGGCTACACCTTC. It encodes CASSRGGQGGTGYTF.